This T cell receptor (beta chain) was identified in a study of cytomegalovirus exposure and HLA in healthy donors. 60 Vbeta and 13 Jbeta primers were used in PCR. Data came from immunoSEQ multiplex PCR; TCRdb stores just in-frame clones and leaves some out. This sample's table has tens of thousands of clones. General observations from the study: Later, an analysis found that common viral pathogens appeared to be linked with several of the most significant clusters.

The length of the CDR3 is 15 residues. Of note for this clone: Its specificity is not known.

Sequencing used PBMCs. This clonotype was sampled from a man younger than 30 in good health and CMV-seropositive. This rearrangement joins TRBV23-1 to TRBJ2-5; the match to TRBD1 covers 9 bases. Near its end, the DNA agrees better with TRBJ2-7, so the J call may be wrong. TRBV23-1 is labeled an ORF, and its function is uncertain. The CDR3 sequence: CASRPPGQGLYEQYF. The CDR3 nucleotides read TGCGCCAGCAGACCTCCGGGACAGGGATTATACGAGCAGTACTTC.